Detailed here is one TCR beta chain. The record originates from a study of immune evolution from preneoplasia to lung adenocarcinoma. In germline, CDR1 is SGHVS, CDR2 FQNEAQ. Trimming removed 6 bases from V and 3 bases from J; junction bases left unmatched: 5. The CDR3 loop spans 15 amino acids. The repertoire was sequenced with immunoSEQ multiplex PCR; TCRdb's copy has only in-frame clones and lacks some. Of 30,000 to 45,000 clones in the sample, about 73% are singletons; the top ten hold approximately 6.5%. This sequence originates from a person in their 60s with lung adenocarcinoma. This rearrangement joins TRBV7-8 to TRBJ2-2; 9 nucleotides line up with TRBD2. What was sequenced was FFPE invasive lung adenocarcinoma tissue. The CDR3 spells CASSSTSGYTGELFF. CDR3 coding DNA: TGTGCCAGCAGTTCTACTAGCGGGTACACCGGGGAGCTGTTTTTT.